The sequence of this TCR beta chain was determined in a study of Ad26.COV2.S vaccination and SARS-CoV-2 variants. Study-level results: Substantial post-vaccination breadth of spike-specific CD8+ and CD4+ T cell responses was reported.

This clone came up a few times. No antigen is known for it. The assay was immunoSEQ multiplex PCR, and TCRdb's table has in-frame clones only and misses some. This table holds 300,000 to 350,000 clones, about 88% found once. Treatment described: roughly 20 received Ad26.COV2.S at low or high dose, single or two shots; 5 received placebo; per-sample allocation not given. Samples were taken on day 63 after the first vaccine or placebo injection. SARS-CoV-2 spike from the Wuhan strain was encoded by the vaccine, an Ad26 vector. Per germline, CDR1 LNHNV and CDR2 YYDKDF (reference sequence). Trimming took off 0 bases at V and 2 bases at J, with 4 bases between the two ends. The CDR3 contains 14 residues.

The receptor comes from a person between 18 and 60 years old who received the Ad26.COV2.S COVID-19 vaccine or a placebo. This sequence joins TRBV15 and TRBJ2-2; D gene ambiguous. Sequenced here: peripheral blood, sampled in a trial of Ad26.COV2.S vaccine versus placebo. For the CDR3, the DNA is TGTGCCACCAGCAGAGATTTAAACACCGGGGAGCTGTTTTTT. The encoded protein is CATSRDLNTGELFF.